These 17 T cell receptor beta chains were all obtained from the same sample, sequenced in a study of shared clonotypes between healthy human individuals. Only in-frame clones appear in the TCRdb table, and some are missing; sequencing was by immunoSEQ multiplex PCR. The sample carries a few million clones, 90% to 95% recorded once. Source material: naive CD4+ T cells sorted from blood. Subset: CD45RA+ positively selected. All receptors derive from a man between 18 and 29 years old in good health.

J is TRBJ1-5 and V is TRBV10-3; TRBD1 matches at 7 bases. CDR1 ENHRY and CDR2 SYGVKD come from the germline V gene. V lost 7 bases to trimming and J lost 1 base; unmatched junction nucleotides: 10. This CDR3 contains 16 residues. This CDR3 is CAIILTGPRSNQPQHF. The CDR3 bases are TGTGCCATCATCTTGACAGGGCCTAGGAGCAATCAGCCCCAGCATTTT.

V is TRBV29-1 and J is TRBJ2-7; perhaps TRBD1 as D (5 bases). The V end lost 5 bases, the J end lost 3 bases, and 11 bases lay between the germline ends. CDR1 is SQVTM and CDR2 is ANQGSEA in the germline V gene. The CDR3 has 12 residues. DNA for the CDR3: TGCAGCGTTTTCGGACAAAGCTACGAGCAGTACTTC. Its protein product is CSVFGQSYEQYF.

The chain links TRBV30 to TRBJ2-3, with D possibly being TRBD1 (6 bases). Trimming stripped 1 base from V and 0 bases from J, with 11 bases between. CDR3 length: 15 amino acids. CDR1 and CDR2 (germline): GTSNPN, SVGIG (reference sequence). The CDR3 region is CAWSDRAASTDTQYF. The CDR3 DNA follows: TGTGCCTGGAGTGACAGGGCAGCCAGCACAGATACGCAGTATTTT.

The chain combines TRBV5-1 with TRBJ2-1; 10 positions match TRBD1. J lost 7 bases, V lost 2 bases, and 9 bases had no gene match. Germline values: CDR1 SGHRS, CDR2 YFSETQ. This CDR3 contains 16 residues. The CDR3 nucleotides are TGCGCCAGCAGCTTCAAGACAGGGGGCACGGGGAATGAGCAGTTCTTC. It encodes CASSFKTGGTGNEQFF.

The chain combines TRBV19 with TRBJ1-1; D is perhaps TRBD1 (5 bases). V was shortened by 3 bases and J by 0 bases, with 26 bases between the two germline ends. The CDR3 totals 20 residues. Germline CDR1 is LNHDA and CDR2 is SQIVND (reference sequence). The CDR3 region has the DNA TGTGCCAGTAGTATGCGGTTGGGGTTTAAGGGGTTCGCCATGAACACTGAAGCTTTCTTT. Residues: CASSMRLGFKGFAMNTEAFF.

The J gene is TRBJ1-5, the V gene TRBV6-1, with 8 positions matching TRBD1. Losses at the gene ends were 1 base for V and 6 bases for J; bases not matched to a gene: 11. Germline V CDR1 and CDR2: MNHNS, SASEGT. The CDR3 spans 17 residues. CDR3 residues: CASSEGPGQGSAQPQHF. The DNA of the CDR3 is TGTGCCAGCAGTGAAGGACCCGGACAGGGCTCGGCTCAGCCCCAGCATTTT.

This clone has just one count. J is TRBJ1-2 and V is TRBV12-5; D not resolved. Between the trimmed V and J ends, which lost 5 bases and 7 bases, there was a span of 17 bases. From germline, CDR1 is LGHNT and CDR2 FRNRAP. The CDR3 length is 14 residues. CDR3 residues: CASGPHIDDGGYTF. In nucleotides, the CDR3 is TGTGCTAGTGGTCCACACATCGACGACGGTGGCTACACCTTC.

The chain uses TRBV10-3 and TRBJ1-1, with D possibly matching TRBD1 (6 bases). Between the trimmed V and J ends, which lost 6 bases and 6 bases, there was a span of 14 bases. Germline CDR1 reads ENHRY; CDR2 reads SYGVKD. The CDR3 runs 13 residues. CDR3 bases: TGTGCCATCAGCGATACAGGGTCTGCTGAAGCTTTCTTT. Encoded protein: CAISDTGSAEAFF.

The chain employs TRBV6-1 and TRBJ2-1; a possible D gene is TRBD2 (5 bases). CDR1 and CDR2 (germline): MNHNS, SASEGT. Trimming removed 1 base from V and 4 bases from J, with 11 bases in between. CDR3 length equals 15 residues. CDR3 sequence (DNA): TGTGCCAGCAGTGAAGTCGGGATTCGTTACAATGAGCAGTTCTTC. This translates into CASSEVGIRYNEQFF.

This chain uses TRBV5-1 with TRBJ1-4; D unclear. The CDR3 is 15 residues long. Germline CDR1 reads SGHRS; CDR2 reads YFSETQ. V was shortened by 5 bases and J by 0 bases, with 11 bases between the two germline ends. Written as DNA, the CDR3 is TGCGCCAGCAGTCTTCCAGGTGCAACTAATGAAAAACTGTTTTTT. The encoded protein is CASSLPGATNEKLFF.

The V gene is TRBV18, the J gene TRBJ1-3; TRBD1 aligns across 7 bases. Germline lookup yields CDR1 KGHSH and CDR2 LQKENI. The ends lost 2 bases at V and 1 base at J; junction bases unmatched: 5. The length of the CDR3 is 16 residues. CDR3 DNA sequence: TGTGCCAGCTCACCAGAAGTGACAGGGTCTGGAAACACCATATATTTT. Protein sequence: CASSPEVTGSGNTIYF.

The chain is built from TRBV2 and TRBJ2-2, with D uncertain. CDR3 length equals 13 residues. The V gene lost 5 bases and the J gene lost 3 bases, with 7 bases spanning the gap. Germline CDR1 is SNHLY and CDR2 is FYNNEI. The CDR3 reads CASSLTYTGELFF. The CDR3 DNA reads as TGTGCCAGCAGTTTGACCTACACCGGGGAGCTGTTTTTT.

The CDR3 DNA reads as TGTGCCAGCAGCTTTAACAGGGGCCCATCAGATACGCAGTATTTT. This codes for CASSFNRGPSDTQYF. The chain couples TRBV7-3 to TRBJ2-3, with TRBD1 identical over 7 bases. J gave up 4 bases and V 3 bases, and 7 bases lay outside the gene matches. Germline V lookup: CDR1 SGHTA, CDR2 FQGTGA. This CDR3 has 15 residues.

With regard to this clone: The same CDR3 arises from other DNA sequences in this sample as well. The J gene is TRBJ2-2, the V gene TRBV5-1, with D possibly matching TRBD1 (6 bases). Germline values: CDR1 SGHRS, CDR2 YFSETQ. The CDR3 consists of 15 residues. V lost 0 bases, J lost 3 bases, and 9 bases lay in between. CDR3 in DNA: TGCGCCAGCAGCTTGGGAGGGGGAGACACCGGGGAGCTGTTTTTT. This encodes CASSLGGGDTGELFF.

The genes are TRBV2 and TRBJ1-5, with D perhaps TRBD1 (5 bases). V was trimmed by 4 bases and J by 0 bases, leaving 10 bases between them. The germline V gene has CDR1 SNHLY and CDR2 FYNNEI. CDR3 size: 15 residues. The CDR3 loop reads CASSADSYSNQPQHF. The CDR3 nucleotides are TGTGCCAGCAGTGCAGACAGCTATAGCAATCAGCCCCAGCATTTT.

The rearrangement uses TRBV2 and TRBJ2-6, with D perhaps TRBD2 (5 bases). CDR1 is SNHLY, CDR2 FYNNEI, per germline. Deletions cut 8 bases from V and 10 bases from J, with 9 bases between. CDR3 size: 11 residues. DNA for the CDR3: TGTGCCAGCTTGGAGGCGAACGTCCTGACTTTC. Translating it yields CASLEANVLTF.

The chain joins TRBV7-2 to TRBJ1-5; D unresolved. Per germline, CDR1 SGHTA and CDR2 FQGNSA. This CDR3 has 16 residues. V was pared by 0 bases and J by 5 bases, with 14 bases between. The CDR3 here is CASSLAPASVDQPQHF. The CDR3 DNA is TGTGCCAGCAGCTTAGCGCCGGCGTCAGTTGATCAGCCCCAGCATTTT.